Listed below are T cell receptor beta chains from one sample, sequenced in a study of shared clonotypes between healthy human individuals. Repertoires were generated with immunoSEQ multiplex PCR, while TCRdb's copy carries only in-frame clones and drops some. The table shows about 2.1 million clones, with just over 90% occurring only once. The sequenced sample was naive CD8+ T cells from PBMCs. These receptors came from a man aged 18 to 29 in good health. Some clones in this sample may be carry-over from other donors' samples. The CDR3 runs from the conserved cysteine through the conserved F or W. Each record gives: D gene, clone size, V gene, J gene, CDR3 protein, CDR3 DNA. A D gene is named only where the DNA matches it firmly. Size tells how often a clone was seen (once, few, many) or the class of an expanded clone, and some rows leave it out.

TRBD1,.,TRBV7-9,TRBJ2-7,CASSSPDRGSYEQYF,TGTGCCAGCAGCTCGCCGGACAGGGGCTCCTACGAGCAGTACTTC
TRBD1,.,TRBV7-9,TRBJ1-1,CASSKGQGGAEAFF,TGTGCCAGCAGCAAGGGACAGGGTGGCGCTGAAGCTTTCTTT
TRBD2,.,TRBV7-8,TRBJ2-1,CASRSSGRAYNEQFF,TGTGCCAGCAGGTCTAGCGGGAGGGCCTACAATGAGCAGTTCTTC
.,.,TRBV5-5,TRBJ2-2,CASSGTHNTGELFF,TGTGCCAGCAGCGGAACCCACAACACCGGGGAGCTGTTTTTT
.,.,TRBV4-1,TRBJ1-2,CASSQDFTGVYGYTF,TGCGCCAGCAGCCAAGATTTTACAGGAGTCTATGGCTACACCTTC
.,.,TRBV27,TRBJ2-2,CASSLPARGGTGELFF,TGTGCCAGCAGTTTACCAGCAAGGGGTGGCACCGGGGAGCTGTTTTTT
.,.,TRBV6-4,TRBJ2-1,CASSVDPSSYNEQFF,TGTGCCAGCAGTGTCGACCCTAGCTCCTACAATGAGCAGTTCTTC
.,.,TRBV7-9,TRBJ2-7,CASSLERVSYEQYF,TGTGCCAGCAGCTTAGAGAGGGTATCTTACGAGCAGTACTTC
TRBD1,once,TRBV13,TRBJ1-4,CASSPGTADYTTNEKLFF,TGTGCCAGCAGCCCCGGGACAGCGGATTATACGACTAATGAAAAACTGTTTTTT
.,.,TRBV19,TRBJ2-1,CASSIEGWAGDNEQFF,TGTGCCAGTAGTATAGAAGGTTGGGCTGGGGACAATGAGCAGTTCTTC
TRBD1,.,TRBV2,TRBJ1-2,CASSETGGNYGYTF,TGTGCCAGCAGCGAGACAGGGGGCAACTATGGCTACACCTTC
.,.,TRBV6-5,TRBJ1-4,CASSPGLLNEKLFF,TGTGCCAGCAGTCCCGGGCTCTTAAATGAAAAACTGTTTTTT
.,.,TRBV7-8,TRBJ2-3,CASSLVLGTVDTQYF,TGTGCCAGCAGCTTAGTACTAGGAACTGTTGATACGCAGTATTTT
.,.,TRBV28,TRBJ2-1,CASSSRGREQFF,TGTGCCAGCAGCTCCCGGGGGCGGGAGCAGTTCTTC
TRBD1,.,TRBV6-1,TRBJ1-1,CASSEGQVNTEAFF,TGTGCCAGCAGTGAGGGACAGGTGAACACTGAAGCTTTCTTT
TRBD1,.,TRBV25-1,TRBJ1-3,CASSEGRQGSSGNTIYF,TGTGCCAGCAGTGAAGGCCGACAGGGGAGCTCTGGAAACACCATATATTTT
TRBD1,.,TRBV4-1,TRBJ2-7,CASSQDWPGQGYEQYF,TGCGCCAGCAGCCAAGATTGGCCCGGACAGGGGTACGAGCAGTACTTC
.,once,TRBV6-6,TRBJ2-7,CASSYGVGEQYF,TGTGCCAGCAGTTACGGGGTAGGGGAGCAGTACTTC
TRBD2,.,TRBV5-5,TRBJ2-7,CASSLRAGGPYEQYF,TGTGCCAGCAGCTTAAGGGCGGGAGGGCCCTACGAGCAGTACTTC
.,.,TRBV5-1,TRBJ2-7,CASTRMRSTNTYEQYF,TGCGCCAGCACCAGAATGAGATCGACGAATACCTACGAGCAGTACTTC
TRBD1,.,TRBV29-1,TRBJ2-1,CSVESRDRGNEQFF,TGCAGCGTTGAATCCCGGGACAGGGGAAATGAGCAGTTCTTC
.,.,TRBV7-2,TRBJ1-1,CASSPGARMNTEAFF,TGTGCCAGCAGCCCGGGGGCCAGGATGAACACTGAAGCTTTCTTT
.,few,TRBV7-9,TRBJ1-1,CASSLADPPTEAFF,TGTGCCAGCAGCTTAGCGGACCCACCGACTGAAGCTTTCTTT
.,.,TRBV7-9,TRBJ2-1,CASSSPEDSYNEQFF,TGTGCCAGCAGCTCCCCAGAGGACAGTTACAATGAGCAGTTCTTC
.,.,TRBV7-9,TRBJ2-7,CASSSPGEYEQYF,TGTGCCAGCAGCTCCCCGGGCGAGTACGAGCAGTACTTC
.,.,TRBV28,TRBJ2-7,CASRELVGGGGSYEQYF,TGTGCCAGCAGGGAGTTGGTTGGAGGAGGGGGAAGTTACGAGCAGTACTTC
.,.,TRBV7-3,TRBJ2-2,CASSWTTTGELFF,TGTGCCAGCAGCTGGACTACCACCGGGGAGCTGTTTTTT
TRBD2,.,TRBV9,TRBJ2-1,CASSAEGGNNEQFF,TGTGCCAGCAGCGCCGAGGGAGGGAACAATGAGCAGTTCTTC
.,.,TRBV5-1,TRBJ1-2,CASTPRVSGTGDYGYTF,TGCGCCAGCACACCCCGGGTCTCTGGCACCGGGGACTATGGCTACACCTTC
.,.,TRBV19,TRBJ1-1,CASSIGAAMNTEAFF,TGTGCCAGTAGTATAGGAGCGGCTATGAACACTGAAGCTTTCTTT
.,.,TRBV27,TRBJ2-7,CASSFASSYEQYF,TGTGCCAGCAGTTTCGCCTCATCCTACGAGCAGTACTTC
TRBD1,.,TRBV6-1,TRBJ1-4,CASRGDRGPEKLFF,TGTGCCAGCAGGGGGGACAGGGGGCCTGAAAAACTGTTTTTT
.,.,TRBV27,TRBJ1-1,CASSFLGPTNTEAFF,TGTGCCAGCAGTTTTTTAGGACCCACGAACACTGAAGCTTTCTTT
.,.,TRBV15,TRBJ2-5,CATSREGGQETQYF,TGTGCCACCAGCAGAGAGGGGGGACAAGAGACCCAGTACTTC
.,.,TRBV28,TRBJ2-7,CASSFAGTPYEQYF,TGTGCCAGCAGTTTTGCAGGGACCCCCTACGAGCAGTACTTC